The clone carrying this T cell receptor beta chain was counted between two and nine times. Amplified regions were TCR beta CDR3 sequences from RNA transcripts. Carried out on the TCR CDR3, a first-round RT-PCR used the HTBI primer set. TCRdb processed the multiplex PCR reads anew with MiXCR; each CDR3 protein has one entry. The repertoire consists of approximately 400,000 distinct CDR3 sequences, with roughly 20% occurring once and the leading ten covering roughly two fifths. The sample is drawn from a study of T cells in Graves' hyperthyroidism and ophthalmopathy. The germline V and J ends were trimmed by 3 bases and 8 bases, with 7 bases remaining between them. This CDR3 has 12 amino acids. The V gene's germline CDR1 is KGHDR and CDR2 SFDVKD.

This TCR was sampled from a young man with Graves' ophthalmopathy. The V and J genes are TRBV24-1 and TRBJ1-5; D unclear. Sequenced: blood. CDR3 amino acids: CATSDRSEPQHF. As DNA, the CDR3 is TGTGCCACCAGTGATAGATCCGAGCCCCAGCATTTT.